This T cell receptor beta chain was identified during a study of OX40 agonist ivuxolimab in advanced cancers. Across the study: Given to patients was ivuxolimab, an agonistic anti-OX40 (CD134) antibody.

The germline V and J ends were trimmed by 5 bases and 4 bases, with 18 bases remaining between them. The CDR3 extends over 15 amino acids. The V gene's germline CDR1 is MNHGY and CDR2 SAAAGT. Points on this clone: Antigen specificity is unknown.

On cycle 4 day 1 and cycle 7 day 1, as well as at baseline, blood was sampled. Sequencing was performed with immunoSEQ multiplex PCR; in TCRdb, only in-frame clones are kept and a portion is missing. This table holds some 60,000 clones, about 89% found once. Study-wide results and caveats: What antigens the expanded peripheral T cells recognized was never established.

This TCR was sampled from an adult with an advanced solid tumor such as melanoma, head and neck, liver or kidney cancer. The chain links TRBV6-8 to TRBJ2-7; no reliable D call. The input for sequencing was CD4+ or CD8+ T cells sorted from blood, taken in a trial of the OX40 agonist ivuxolimab. The DNA for the CDR3 is TGTGCCAGCAGTCCCTTTTATGAAGCTGTATACGAGCAGTACTTC. Translation gives CASSPFYEAVYEQYF.